These T cell receptor beta chains were read from a single sample in a study of identical twins. TCRdb re-derived calls from the 5' RACE reads in MiXCR, one entry per CDR3 protein. The sample lists 200,000 to 300,000 distinct CDR3 sequences, 6% to 8.5% occurring once. These data are also associated with another study on yellow fever vaccine responses in identical twins.

Sequencing used CD8+ T cells sorted from blood. The receptors derive from a woman aged 18-29 years in good health. The CDR3 runs from the conserved cysteine through the conserved F or W. Fields, in order: CDR3 DNA, CDR3 protein, clone size, D gene, V gene, J gene. D genes are given only for firm matches. A row's size may be missing; if present it is once, few, many or a size class.

CDR3nt: TGCAGCGTTGCCAAGGGGGCCTACAATGAGCAGTTCTTC
CDR3aa: CSVAKGAYNEQFF
abundance: -
d_gene: -
v_gene: TRBV29-1
j_gene: TRBJ2-1

CDR3nt: TGTGCCAGCAGCCCCACTAGCTGGGAGACCCAGTACTTC
CDR3aa: CASSPTSWETQYF
abundance: few
d_gene: -
v_gene: TRBV7-9
j_gene: TRBJ2-5

CDR3nt: TGTGCCAGCAGCTTAGTAGGGCAGGGGGCCTATGAGCAGTTCTTC
CDR3aa: CASSLVGQGAYEQFF
abundance: -
d_gene: TRBD1
v_gene: TRBV7-8
j_gene: TRBJ2-1

CDR3nt: TGCAGCGTTGAAGAATTTGGAGCGGGGTCAACGAACACCGGGGAGCTGTTTTTT
CDR3aa: CSVEEFGAGSTNTGELFF
abundance: many
d_gene: TRBD2
v_gene: TRBV29-1
j_gene: TRBJ2-2

CDR3nt: TGTGCCACCAGTGACCGACAGGGAGTGAGGGCCCCGACCTTT
CDR3aa: CATSDRQGVRAPTF
abundance: -
d_gene: TRBD1
v_gene: TRBV24-1
j_gene: TRBJ1-1

CDR3nt: TGCAGTGCTAGAGATAATCGTTGGGAGAATGAGCAGTTCTTC
CDR3aa: CSARDNRWENEQFF
abundance: many
d_gene: -
v_gene: TRBV20-1
j_gene: TRBJ2-1

CDR3nt: TGTGCCACCAGCAGACCGACCAGGGGGCTCTGGGAGACCCAGTACTTC
CDR3aa: CATSRPTRGLWETQYF
abundance: few
d_gene: TRBD1
v_gene: TRBV15
j_gene: TRBJ2-5

CDR3nt: TGTGCCAGCAGTGAAGCCGGGGACATCACTGAAGCTTTCTTT
CDR3aa: CASSEAGDITEAFF
abundance: -
d_gene: -
v_gene: TRBV6-1
j_gene: TRBJ1-1

CDR3nt: TGCAGTGCTACTCTGACAGGGGGCGCCCCCGGGGAGCTGTTTTTT
CDR3aa: CSATLTGGAPGELFF
abundance: many
d_gene: TRBD1
v_gene: TRBV20-1
j_gene: TRBJ2-2

CDR3nt: TGTGCCACCAGCAGAGGAGGGTTCTATGGCTACACCTTC
CDR3aa: CATSRGGFYGYTF
abundance: many
d_gene: -
v_gene: TRBV15
j_gene: TRBJ1-2

CDR3nt: TGTGCCAGCAGCTTATTCCCGGACAGGGAGGATGAAAAACTGTTTTTT
CDR3aa: CASSLFPDREDEKLFF
abundance: -
d_gene: TRBD1
v_gene: TRBV11-2
j_gene: TRBJ1-4

CDR3nt: TGCAGCGTTGAAGCCGGTACCCAGTACTTC
CDR3aa: CSVEAGTQYF
abundance: many
d_gene: -
v_gene: TRBV29-1
j_gene: TRBJ2-5

CDR3nt: TGTGCCACCAGCAGAGATCGAAGTACCGGGGAGCTGTTTTTT
CDR3aa: CATSRDRSTGELFF
abundance: many
d_gene: -
v_gene: TRBV15
j_gene: TRBJ2-2

CDR3nt: TGTGCTAGTGGTCCCAGCGGGGGTCGCACTGAAGCTTTCTTT
CDR3aa: CASGPSGGRTEAFF
abundance: -
d_gene: -
v_gene: TRBV12-5
j_gene: TRBJ1-1

CDR3nt: TGTGCCAGCAGTGAATCCCTCGACAGGGACAACTATGGCTACACCTTC
CDR3aa: CASSESLDRDNYGYTF
abundance: few
d_gene: TRBD1
v_gene: TRBV2
j_gene: TRBJ1-2

CDR3nt: TGTGCCAGCAGTGCCCCTTCGACAGGGGATCCCTACGAGCAGTACTTC
CDR3aa: CASSAPSTGDPYEQYF
abundance: few
d_gene: TRBD1
v_gene: TRBV27
j_gene: TRBJ2-7

CDR3nt: TGTGCCAGCAGCCGACTAGCGGGAGATGGGGCCAGCCAGTTCTTC
CDR3aa: CASSRLAGDGASQFF
abundance: -
d_gene: TRBD2
v_gene: TRBV7-8
j_gene: TRBJ2-1

CDR3nt: TGTGCCAGCAGTTCCGGGAGTGGCAATGAGCAGTTCTTC
CDR3aa: CASSSGSGNEQFF
abundance: many
d_gene: -
v_gene: TRBV12-3/TRBV12-4
j_gene: TRBJ2-1

CDR3nt: TGTGCCACCAGTGATTTAGGGACGGAAAATGAGCAGTTCTTC
CDR3aa: CATSDLGTENEQFF
abundance: many
d_gene: -
v_gene: TRBV24-1
j_gene: TRBJ2-1

CDR3nt: TGCGCCAGCAGCCTACATACAGGGGAGAGGATCTTC
CDR3aa: CASSLHTGERIF
abundance: many
d_gene: TRBD1
v_gene: TRBV5-1
j_gene: TRBJ2-1

CDR3nt: TGTGCCAGCAGCACCACAGGGTCCCACACAGATACGCAGTATTTT
CDR3aa: CASSTTGSHTDTQYF
abundance: -
d_gene: -
v_gene: TRBV14
j_gene: TRBJ2-3

CDR3nt: TGCGCCAGCAGTACAGGACTAGCGGGAGTGTCAGATACGCAGTATTTT
CDR3aa: CASSTGLAGVSDTQYF
abundance: many
d_gene: TRBD2
v_gene: TRBV10-2
j_gene: TRBJ2-3

CDR3nt: TGCGCCAGCAGCCAAGTGGACAGGCCAACCGGGGAGCTGTTTTTT
CDR3aa: CASSQVDRPTGELFF
abundance: -
d_gene: TRBD1
v_gene: TRBV4-1
j_gene: TRBJ2-2

CDR3nt: TGTGCCAGCAGTTTCCGTGACAGAGCTGGAAACACCATATATTTT
CDR3aa: CASSFRDRAGNTIYF
abundance: few
d_gene: -
v_gene: TRBV28
j_gene: TRBJ1-3

CDR3nt: TGCGCCAGCAGCCGTCGGACAGACAATCAGCCCCAGCATTTT
CDR3aa: CASSRRTDNQPQHF
abundance: few
d_gene: -
v_gene: TRBV4-1
j_gene: TRBJ1-5

CDR3nt: TGCGCCAGCAGCCAATACGACAGAGAAGATGGCTACACCTTC
CDR3aa: CASSQYDREDGYTF
abundance: few
d_gene: -
v_gene: TRBV4-1
j_gene: TRBJ1-2

CDR3nt: TGCGCCAGCAGCTTCAGCCTAGCGGGGGGGCAGGACGAAGAGCAGTTCTTC
CDR3aa: CASSFSLAGGQDEEQFF
abundance: many
d_gene: TRBD2
v_gene: TRBV5-1
j_gene: TRBJ2-1

CDR3nt: TGTGCCAGCAGCTTAACCCCGACAGGGTTGGAAGAGACCCAGTACTTC
CDR3aa: CASSLTPTGLEETQYF
abundance: -
d_gene: TRBD1
v_gene: TRBV7-7
j_gene: TRBJ2-5

CDR3nt: TGTGCCAGCAGCGTAGAGGGGCTGGGACCCCTCCACTTT
CDR3aa: CASSVEGLGPLHF
abundance: -
d_gene: -
v_gene: TRBV9
j_gene: TRBJ1-6

CDR3nt: TGCGCCAGCAATATCGGGACTAGCGGGACTACAGATACGCAGTATTTT
CDR3aa: CASNIGTSGTTDTQYF
abundance: -
d_gene: TRBD2
v_gene: TRBV10-2
j_gene: TRBJ2-3

CDR3nt: TGTGCCAGCAGTCGGACAGGGCTCGCTGAAGCTTTCTTT
CDR3aa: CASSRTGLAEAFF
abundance: many
d_gene: TRBD1
v_gene: TRBV12-3/TRBV12-4
j_gene: TRBJ1-1